This TCR beta chain was profiled in a study of blood T cell repertoires in COVID-19. Study details: Sites in the United States, Italy and Spain provided acute and convalescent COVID-19 samples. PBMCs, B-cell-depleted T cells, or T cells provided the cDNA or gDNA that made up the material.

Original processing notes: How many nucleated cells were present was estimated from reference gene primer amplification. Libraries were prepared by immunoSEQ multiplex PCR; TCRdb keeps only in-frame clonotypes and omits some of them. V, J and clone size derive from that table, while D and trimming were established from the DNA sequence. This table holds about 98,000 clones, around 86% found once. V lost 3 bases, J lost 0 bases, and 3 bases stayed unmatched. CDR3 length: 15 amino acids. The germline V gene encodes CDR1 LGHDT and CDR2 YNNKEL (reference sequence). The source material was peripheral blood. V usage is TRBV3-1 (or the pseudogene TRBV3-2) and J usage is TRBJ2-3, with 7 positions matching TRBD1. This receptor was identified in a man aged 45 to 65 with acute or convalescent COVID-19. The CDR3 region has the DNA TGTGCCAGCAGCCACCGGACAGGCAGCACAGATACGCAGTATTTT. Encoded protein: CASSHRTGSTDTQYF.